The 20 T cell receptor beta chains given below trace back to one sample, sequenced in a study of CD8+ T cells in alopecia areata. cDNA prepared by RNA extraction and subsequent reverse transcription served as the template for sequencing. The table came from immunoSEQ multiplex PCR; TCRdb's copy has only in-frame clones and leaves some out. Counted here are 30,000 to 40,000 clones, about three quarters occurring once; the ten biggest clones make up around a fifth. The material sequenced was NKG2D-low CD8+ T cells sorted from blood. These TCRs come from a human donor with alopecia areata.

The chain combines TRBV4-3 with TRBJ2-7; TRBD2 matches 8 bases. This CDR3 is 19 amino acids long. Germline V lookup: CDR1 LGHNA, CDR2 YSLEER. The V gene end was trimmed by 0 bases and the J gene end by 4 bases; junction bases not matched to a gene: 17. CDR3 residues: CASSQEIGLAGSPSYEQYF. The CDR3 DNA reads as TGCGCCAGCAGCCAAGAGATCGGGTTAGCGGGGTCACCATCGTACGAGCAGTACTTC.

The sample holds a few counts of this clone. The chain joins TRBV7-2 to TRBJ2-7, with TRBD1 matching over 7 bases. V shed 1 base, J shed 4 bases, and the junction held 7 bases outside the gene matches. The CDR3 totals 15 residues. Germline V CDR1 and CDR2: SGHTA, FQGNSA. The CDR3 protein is CASSLELGGTYEQYF. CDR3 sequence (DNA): TGTGCCAGCAGCTTAGAGTTAGGGGGCACGTACGAGCAGTACTTC.

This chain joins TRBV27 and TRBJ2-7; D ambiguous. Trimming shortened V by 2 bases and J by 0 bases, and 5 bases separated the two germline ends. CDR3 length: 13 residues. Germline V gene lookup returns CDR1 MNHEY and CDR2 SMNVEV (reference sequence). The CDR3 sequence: CASSLQLSYEQYF. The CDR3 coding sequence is TGTGCCAGCAGTTTACAGCTCTCCTACGAGCAGTACTTC.

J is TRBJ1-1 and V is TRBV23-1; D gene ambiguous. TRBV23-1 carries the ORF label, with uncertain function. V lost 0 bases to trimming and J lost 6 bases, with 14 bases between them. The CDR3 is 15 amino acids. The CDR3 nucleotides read TGCGCCAGCAGTCAATCAAGGCCCCTGGCCGCTGAAGCTTTCTTT. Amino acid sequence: CASSQSRPLAAEAFF.

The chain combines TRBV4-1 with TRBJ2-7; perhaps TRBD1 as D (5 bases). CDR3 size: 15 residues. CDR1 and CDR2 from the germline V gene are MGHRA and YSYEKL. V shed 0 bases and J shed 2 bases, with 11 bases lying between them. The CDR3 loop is CASSQDHAGTYEQYF. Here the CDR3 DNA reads TGCGCCAGCAGCCAAGATCATGCAGGGACCTACGAGCAGTACTTC.

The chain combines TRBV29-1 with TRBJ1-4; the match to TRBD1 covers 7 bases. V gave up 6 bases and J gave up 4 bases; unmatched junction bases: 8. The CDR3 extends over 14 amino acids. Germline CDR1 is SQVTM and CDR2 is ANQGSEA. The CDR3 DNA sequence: TGCAGCGTGGCTCCGGGACAGCTTAATGAAAAACTGTTTTTT. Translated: CSVAPGQLNEKLFF.

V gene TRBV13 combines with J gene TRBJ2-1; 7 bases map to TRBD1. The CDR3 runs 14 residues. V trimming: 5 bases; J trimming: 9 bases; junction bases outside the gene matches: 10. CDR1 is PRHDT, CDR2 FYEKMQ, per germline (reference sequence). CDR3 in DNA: TGTGCCAGCAGCACAACAGGGGTTCAAACTGAGCAGTTCTTC. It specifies CASSTTGVQTEQFF.

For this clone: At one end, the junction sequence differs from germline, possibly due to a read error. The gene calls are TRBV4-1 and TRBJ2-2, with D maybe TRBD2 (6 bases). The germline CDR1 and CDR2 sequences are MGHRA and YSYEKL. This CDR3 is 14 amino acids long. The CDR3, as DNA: TGTGCCAGCAGCCCCGGGACTCACACCGGGGAGCTGTTTTTT. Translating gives CASSPGTHTGELFF.

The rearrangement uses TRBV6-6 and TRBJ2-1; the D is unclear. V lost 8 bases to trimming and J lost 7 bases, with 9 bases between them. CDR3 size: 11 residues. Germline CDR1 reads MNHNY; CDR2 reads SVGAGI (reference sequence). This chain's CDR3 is CASWLGNEQFF. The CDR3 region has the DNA TGTGCCAGCTGGTTAGGTAATGAGCAGTTCTTC.

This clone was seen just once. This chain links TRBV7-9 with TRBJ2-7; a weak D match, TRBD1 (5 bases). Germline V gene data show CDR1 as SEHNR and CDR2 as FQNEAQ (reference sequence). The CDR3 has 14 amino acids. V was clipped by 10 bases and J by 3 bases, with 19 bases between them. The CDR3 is CAIAHRRAGYEQYF. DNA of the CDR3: TGTGCCATCGCTCATCGCAGGGCTGGCTACGAGCAGTACTTC.

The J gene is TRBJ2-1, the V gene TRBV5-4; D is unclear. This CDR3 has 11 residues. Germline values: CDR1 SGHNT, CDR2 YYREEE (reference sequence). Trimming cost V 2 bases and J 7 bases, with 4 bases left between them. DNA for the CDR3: TGTGCCAGCAGCTTTTATAATGAGCAGTTCTTC. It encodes CASSFYNEQFF.

In DNA form, the CDR3 reads TGTGCCAGCAGCGCCCGGGACAGGGCTCAAGAGACCCAGTACTTC. It specifies CASSARDRAQETQYF. This chain connects TRBV11-2 to TRBJ2-5; 9 bases line up with TRBD1. Germline V CDR1 and CDR2: SGHAT, FQNNGV. The V segment lost 5 bases and the J segment 2 bases; nucleotides outside the gene matches: 6. This CDR3 has 15 amino acids. The full variable domain, its missing parts supplied by reference TRBV11-2 and TRBJ2-5, is EAGVAQSPRYKIIEKRQSVAFWCNPISGHATLYWYQQILGQGPKLLIQFQNNGVVDDSQLPKDRFSAERLKGVDSTLKIQPAKLEDSAVYLCASSARDRAQETQYFGPGTRLLVL.

CDR3 amino acids: CATSRVKGTGFDEQFF. Here the CDR3 DNA reads TGTGCCACCAGCAGGGTCAAGGGGACAGGGTTCGATGAGCAGTTCTTC. The gene calls are TRBV15 and TRBJ2-1; 9 nucleotides align to TRBD1. Germline assignment: CDR1 LNHNV and CDR2 YYDKDF (reference sequence). Trimming cost V 3 bases and J 8 bases; bases outside gene matches: 11. The length of the CDR3 is 16 residues. Using reference TRBV15 and TRBJ2-1 for the parts outside the CDR3, the full variable domain is DAMVIQNPRYQVTQFGKPVTLSCSQTLNHNVMYWYQQKSSQAPKLLFHYYDKDFNNEADTPDNFQSRRPNTSFCFLDIRSPGLGDTAMYLCATSRVKGTGFDEQFFGPGTRLTVL.

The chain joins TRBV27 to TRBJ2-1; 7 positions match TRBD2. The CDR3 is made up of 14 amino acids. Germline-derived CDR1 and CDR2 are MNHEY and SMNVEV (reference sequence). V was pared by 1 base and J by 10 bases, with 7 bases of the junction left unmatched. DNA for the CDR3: TGTGCCAGCAGTTTATGGGAGGGCCCTGGGGAGCAGTTCTTC. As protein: CASSLWEGPGEQFF.

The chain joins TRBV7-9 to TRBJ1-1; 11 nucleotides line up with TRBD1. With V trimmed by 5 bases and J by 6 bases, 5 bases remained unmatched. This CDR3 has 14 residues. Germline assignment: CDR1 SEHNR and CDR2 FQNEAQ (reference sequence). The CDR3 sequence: CASSRGQGAAEAFF. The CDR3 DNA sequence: TGTGCCAGCAGCCGTGGACAGGGGGCGGCTGAAGCTTTCTTT.

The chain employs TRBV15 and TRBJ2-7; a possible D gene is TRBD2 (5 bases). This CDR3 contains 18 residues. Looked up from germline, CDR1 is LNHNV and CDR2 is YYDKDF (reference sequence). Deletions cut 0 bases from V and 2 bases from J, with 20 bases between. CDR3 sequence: CATSRDHPQLPGTYEQYF. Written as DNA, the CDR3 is TGTGCCACCAGCAGAGATCATCCACAATTGCCGGGGACCTACGAGCAGTACTTC.

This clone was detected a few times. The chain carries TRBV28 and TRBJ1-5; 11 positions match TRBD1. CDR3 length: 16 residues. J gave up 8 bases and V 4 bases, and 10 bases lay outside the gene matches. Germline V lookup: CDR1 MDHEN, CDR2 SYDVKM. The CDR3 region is CASSSPDRGLEEPQHF. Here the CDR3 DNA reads TGTGCCAGCAGTTCACCGGACAGGGGGCTTGAAGAGCCCCAGCATTTT.

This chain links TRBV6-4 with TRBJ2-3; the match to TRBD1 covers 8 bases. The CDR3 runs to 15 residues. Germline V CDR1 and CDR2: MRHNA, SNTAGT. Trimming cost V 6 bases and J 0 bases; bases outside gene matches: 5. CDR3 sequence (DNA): TGTGCCAGCAGCTTTACAGGGGGGAGCACAGATACGCAGTATTTT. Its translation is CASSFTGGSTDTQYF.

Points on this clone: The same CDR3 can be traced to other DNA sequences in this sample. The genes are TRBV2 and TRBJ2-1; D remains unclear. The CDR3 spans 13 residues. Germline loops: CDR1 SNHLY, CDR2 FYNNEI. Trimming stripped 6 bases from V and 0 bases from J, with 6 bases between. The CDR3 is CASSLASYNEQFF. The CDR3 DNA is TGTGCCAGCAGCTTGGCCTCCTACAATGAGCAGTTCTTC.

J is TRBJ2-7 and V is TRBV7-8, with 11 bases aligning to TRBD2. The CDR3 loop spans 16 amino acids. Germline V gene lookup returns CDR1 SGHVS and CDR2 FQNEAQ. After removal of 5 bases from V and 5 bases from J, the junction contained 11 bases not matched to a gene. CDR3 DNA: TGTGCCAGCAGCCCCAAGACTAGCGGGGCACCTAACGAGCAGTACTTC. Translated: CASSPKTSGAPNEQYF. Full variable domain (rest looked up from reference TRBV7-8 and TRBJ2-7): GAGVSQSPRYKVAKRGQDVALRCDPISGHVSLFWYQQALGQGPEFLTYFQNEAQLDKSGLPSDRFFAERPEGSVSTLKIQRTQQEDSAVYLCASSPKTSGAPNEQYFGPGTRLTVT.